This T cell receptor beta chain was retrieved from a study of blood T cell repertoires in COVID-19 (TCRdb year 2020). With regard to the full study: Collaborator samples came from the United States, Italy and Spain and covered acute and convalescent phases of COVID-19. The material from the prospective study consisted of cDNA or gDNA derived from T cells, B-cell-depleted T cells, or PBMCs. The dataset comprised deeply sampled blood TCRbeta repertoires from subjects exposed to, actively infected with, or recovered from COVID-19. The repertoires were released in a freely available public database intended as a resource for research on the immune response to SARS-CoV-2. Samples came from the ongoing ImmuneRACE study (first 160 participants) plus 1,254 subjects from 6 global collaborators. Nearly every sample came with metadata listing a de-identified subject ID, COVID-19 status, age in years and sex. HLA class I and class II types, where available, came from metadata supplied by the sample provider rather than from assay-based typing. Study-wide findings and limitations: Clinical and demographic metadata were provided uncurated, with the amount varying by source and participant.

Details on this clone: This clone's antigen is unknown. No base qualities exist here, and no much larger clone lies one base off it.

In the germline V gene, CDR1 corresponds to MNHEY and CDR2 to SVGEGT. The junction carries 18 bases between V and J, which are trimmed by 6 bases and 0 bases respectively. Taken from cysteine to phenylalanine, the CDR3 has 17 residues. The only DNA kept is the CDR3, 51 bases in frame from the first base. At one collaborating source in Seattle, patients were enrolled during active infection and were followed longitudinally through the course of disease. Each collaborating institution followed its own protocols to collect whole blood in K2EDTA tubes. For TCRbeta analysis, collaborators shipped samples as frozen whole blood, isolated PBMCs, or DNA extracted from either of those sample types. The immunoSEQ Assay, a bias-controlled multiplex PCR, was used to amplify TCRbeta CDR3 regions from genomic DNA. As for the authors' bioinformatics: Within the assay, amplification of reference gene primers was used to estimate how many nucleated cells each sample contained. To quantify the absolute abundance of each unique TCRbeta CDR3 rearrangement, sequence reads were collapsed and filtered. For each sample, productive Simpson clonality was calculated by taking the square root of Simpson's diversity index across productive rearrangements. TCRdb mirrors the immuneACCESS table, restricted to in-frame sequences. Some clones are absent from its copies; in checked studies, under half trace to an unresolved V gene, and the reason for the others is unknown. For V, J and clone size, that table is used; D and trimming come from the DNA. The sample table lists around 190,000 clones, roughly 80% of them with a count of one. The top ten hold roughly 7.5% of the sample.

The chain is encoded by TRBV6-2 or TRBV6-3 joined to TRBJ1-5, with the D gene uncertain. This sequence originates from an older woman with COVID-19, enrolled during active disease. Specimen: peripheral blood. In nucleotide form, the sequence is TGTGCCAGCAGCCCTCGGTTGATGCGGTATAGCAATCAGCCCCAGCATTTT. This encodes CASSPRLMRYSNQPQHF.